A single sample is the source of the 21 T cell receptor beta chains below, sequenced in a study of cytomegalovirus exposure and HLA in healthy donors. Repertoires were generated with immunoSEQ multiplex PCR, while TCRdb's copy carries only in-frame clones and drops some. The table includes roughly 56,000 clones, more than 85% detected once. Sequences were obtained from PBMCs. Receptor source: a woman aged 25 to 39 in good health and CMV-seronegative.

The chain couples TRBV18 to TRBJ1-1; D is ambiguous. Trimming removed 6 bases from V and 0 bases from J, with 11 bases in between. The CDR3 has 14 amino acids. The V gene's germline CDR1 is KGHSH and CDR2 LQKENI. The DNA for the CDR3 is TGTGCCAGCTCCTCCCGCGGTATGAACACTGAAGCTTTCTTT. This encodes CASSSRGMNTEAFF.

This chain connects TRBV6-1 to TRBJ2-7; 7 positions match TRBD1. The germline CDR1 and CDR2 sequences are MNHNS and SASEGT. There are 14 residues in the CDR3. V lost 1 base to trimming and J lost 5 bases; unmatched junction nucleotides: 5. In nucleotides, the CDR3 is TGTGCCAGCAGTGAAGTAACAGGGGTCCACGAGCAGTACTTC. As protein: CASSEVTGVHEQYF.

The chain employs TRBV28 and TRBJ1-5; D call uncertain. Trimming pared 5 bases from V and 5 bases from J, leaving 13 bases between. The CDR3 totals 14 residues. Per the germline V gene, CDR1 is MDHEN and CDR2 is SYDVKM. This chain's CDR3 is CASSPAGRDQPQHF. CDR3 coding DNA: TGTGCCAGCAGTCCCGCGGGGAGGGATCAGCCCCAGCATTTT.

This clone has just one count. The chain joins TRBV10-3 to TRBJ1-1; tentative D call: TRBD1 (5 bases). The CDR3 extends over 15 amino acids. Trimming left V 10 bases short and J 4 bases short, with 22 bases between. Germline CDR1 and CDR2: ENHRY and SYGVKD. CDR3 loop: CATESTEDPSTEAFF. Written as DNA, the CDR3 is TGTGCCACTGAATCGACAGAAGATCCGTCCACTGAAGCTTTCTTT.

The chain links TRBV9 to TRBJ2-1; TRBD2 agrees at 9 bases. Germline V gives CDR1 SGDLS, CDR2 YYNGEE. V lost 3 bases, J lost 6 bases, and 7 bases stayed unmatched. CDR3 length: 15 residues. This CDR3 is CASSDSGSSANEQFF. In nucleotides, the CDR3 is TGTGCCAGCAGCGATAGCGGGAGTTCCGCCAATGAGCAGTTCTTC.

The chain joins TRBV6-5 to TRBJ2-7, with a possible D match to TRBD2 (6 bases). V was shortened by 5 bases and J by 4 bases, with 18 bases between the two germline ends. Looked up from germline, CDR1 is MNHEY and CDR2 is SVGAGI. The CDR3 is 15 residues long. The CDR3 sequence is CASSLGPSVQYEQYF. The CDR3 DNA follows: TGTGCCAGCAGTCTGGGGCCTAGCGTTCAGTACGAGCAGTACTTC.

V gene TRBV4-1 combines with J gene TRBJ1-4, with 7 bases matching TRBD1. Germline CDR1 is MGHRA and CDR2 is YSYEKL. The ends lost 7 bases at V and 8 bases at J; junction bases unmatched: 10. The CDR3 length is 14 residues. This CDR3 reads CASNRGPRREKLFF. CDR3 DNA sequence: TGCGCCAGCAACAGGGGCCCCCGACGGGAAAAACTGTTTTTT.

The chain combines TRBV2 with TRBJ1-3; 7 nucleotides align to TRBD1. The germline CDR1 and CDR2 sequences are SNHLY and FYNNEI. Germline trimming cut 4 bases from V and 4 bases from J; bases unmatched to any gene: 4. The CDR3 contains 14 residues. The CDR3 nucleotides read TGTGCCAGCAGTGGACAGGGCGGCGGAAACACCATATATTTT. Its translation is CASSGQGGGNTIYF.

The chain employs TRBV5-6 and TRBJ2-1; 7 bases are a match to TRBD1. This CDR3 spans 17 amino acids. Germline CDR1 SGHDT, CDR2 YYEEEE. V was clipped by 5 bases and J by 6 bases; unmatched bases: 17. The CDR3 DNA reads TGTGCCAGCAGTAACGTTCCGGGACAGCGCCGTCCCAATGAGCAGTTCTTC. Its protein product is CASSNVPGQRRPNEQFF.

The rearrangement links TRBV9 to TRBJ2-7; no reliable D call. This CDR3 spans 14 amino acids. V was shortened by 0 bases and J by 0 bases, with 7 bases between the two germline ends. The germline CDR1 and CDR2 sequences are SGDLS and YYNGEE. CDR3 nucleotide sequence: TGTGCCAGCAGCGTAGCCCGGAGCTCCTACGAGCAGTACTTC. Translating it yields CASSVARSSYEQYF.

CDR3 loop: CASSPRARGTDTQYF. DNA of the CDR3: TGCGCCAGCAGTCCCAGGGCTAGGGGCACAGATACGCAGTATTTT. The chain joins TRBV23-1 to TRBJ2-3, with D possibly being TRBD1 (5 bases). TRBV23-1 is sorted into the ORF group, with uncertain function. The CDR3 runs 15 residues. Trimming removed 4 bases at V and 1 base at J, with 12 bases between.

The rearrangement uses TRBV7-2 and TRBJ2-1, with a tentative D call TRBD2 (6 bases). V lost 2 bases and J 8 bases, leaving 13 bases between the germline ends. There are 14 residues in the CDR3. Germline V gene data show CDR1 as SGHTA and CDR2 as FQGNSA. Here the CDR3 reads CASSLPTSTHEQFF. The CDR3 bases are TGTGCCAGCAGCTTACCGACTAGTACCCATGAGCAGTTCTTC.

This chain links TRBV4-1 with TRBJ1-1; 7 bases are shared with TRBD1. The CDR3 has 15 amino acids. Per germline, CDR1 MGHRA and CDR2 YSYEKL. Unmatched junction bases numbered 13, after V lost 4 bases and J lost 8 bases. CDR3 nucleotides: TGCGCCAGCAGCCCCCGTAACTCTGGGACAGCAGAAGCTTTCTTT. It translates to CASSPRNSGTAEAFF.

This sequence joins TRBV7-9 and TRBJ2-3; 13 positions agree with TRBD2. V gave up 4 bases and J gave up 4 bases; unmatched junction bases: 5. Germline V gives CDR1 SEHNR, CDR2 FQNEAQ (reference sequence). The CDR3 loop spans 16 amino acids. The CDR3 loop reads CASSSGLAGASDTQYF. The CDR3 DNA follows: TGTGCCAGCAGCTCAGGACTAGCGGGAGCATCAGATACGCAGTATTTT.

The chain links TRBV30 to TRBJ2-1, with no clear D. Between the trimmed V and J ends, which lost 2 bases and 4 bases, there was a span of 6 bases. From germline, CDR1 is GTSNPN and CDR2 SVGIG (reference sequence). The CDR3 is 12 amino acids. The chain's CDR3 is CAWSPAYNEQFF. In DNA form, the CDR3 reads TGTGCCTGGAGTCCTGCGTACAATGAGCAGTTCTTC.

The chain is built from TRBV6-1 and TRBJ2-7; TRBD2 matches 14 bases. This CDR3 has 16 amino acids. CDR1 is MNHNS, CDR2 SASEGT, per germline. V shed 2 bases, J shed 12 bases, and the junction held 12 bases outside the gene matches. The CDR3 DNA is TGTGCCAGCAGTGAATCTTGGGGGACTAGCGGGAGAGGGGCGTACTTC. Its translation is CASSESWGTSGRGAYF.

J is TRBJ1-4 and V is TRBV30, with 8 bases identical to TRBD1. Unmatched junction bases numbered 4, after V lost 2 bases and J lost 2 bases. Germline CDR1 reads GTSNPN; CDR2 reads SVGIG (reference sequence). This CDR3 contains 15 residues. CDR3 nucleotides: TGTGCCTGGAGTACCAACAGGGGGACTAATGAAAAACTGTTTTTT. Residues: CAWSTNRGTNEKLFF.

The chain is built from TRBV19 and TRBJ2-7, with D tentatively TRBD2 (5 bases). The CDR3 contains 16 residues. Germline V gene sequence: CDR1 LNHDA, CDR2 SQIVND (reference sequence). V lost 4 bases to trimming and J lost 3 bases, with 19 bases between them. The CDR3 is CASSTAERAESYEQYF. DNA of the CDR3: TGTGCCAGTAGTACCGCCGAGCGAGCGGAAAGCTACGAGCAGTACTTC.

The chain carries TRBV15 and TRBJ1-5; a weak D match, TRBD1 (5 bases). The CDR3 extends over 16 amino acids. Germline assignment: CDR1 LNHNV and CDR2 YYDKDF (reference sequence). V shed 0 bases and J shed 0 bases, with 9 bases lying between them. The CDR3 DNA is TGTGCCACCAGCAGAGATCGGGGGTATAGCAATCAGCCCCAGCATTTT. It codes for CATSRDRGYSNQPQHF.

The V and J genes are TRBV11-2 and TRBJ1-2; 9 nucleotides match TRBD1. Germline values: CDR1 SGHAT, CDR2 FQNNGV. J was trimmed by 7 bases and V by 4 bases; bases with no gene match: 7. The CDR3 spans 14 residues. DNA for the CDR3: TGTGCCAGCAGCTCGGACAGGGGAGGTGGTGGCTACACCTTC. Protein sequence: CASSSDRGGGGYTF.

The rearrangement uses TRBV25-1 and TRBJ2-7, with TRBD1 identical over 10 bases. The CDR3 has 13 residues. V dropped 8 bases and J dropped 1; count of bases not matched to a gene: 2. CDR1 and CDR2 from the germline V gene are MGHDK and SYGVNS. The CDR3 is CASRTGGSYEQYF. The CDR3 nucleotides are TGTGCCAGCCGGACAGGGGGTTCCTACGAGCAGTACTTC.